This T cell receptor beta chain originates from a study of T cell responses to AZD1222 COVID-19 vaccine. Libraries were prepared by immunoSEQ multiplex PCR; TCRdb keeps only in-frame clonotypes and omits some of them. The repertoire consists of approximately 89,000 clones, with about nine tenths occurring once and the leading ten covering about 9.9%. Trimming cost V 4 bases and J 4 bases, with 13 bases left between them. There are 14 residues in the CDR3. Germline assignment: CDR1 LGHNA and CDR2 YNFKEQ. Study-wide points: Nearly half of spike-specific TCRs reportedly go after variant regions that carry no mutations. Donors were chiefly white British, with a greater number of females, and clonal diversity was perhaps underestimated. Baseline seropositivity occurred in only six AZD1222 recipients.

As to this clone: Antigen unknown.

This clonotype originated in an adult who received the AZD1222 COVID-19 vaccine. Sequences were derived from peripheral blood, sampled 28 days after the second AZD1222 dose. This chain joins TRBV4-2 and TRBJ1-2; D is ambiguous. The CDR3 bases are TGTGCCAGCAGCCTCGACGGGTCGGCCTATGGCTACACCTTC. Translation: CASSLDGSAYGYTF.